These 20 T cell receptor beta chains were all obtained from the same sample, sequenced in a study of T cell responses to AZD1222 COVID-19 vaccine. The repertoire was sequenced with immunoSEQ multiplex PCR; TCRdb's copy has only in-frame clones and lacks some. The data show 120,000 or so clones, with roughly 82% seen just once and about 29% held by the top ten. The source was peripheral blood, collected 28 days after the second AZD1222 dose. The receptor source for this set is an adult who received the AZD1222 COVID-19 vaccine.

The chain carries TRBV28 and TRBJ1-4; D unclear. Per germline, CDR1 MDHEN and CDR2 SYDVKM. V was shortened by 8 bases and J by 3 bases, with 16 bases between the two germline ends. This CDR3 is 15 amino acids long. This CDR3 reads CASRRSNSPNEKLFF. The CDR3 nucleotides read TGTGCCAGCCGCCGATCCAATTCTCCTAATGAAAAACTGTTTTTT.

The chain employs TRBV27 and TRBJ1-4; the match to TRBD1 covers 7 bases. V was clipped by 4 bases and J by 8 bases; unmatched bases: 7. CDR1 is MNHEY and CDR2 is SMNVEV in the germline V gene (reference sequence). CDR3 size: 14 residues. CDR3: CASSYRQGREKLFF. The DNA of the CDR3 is TGTGCCAGCAGTTACCGACAGGGCCGAGAAAAACTGTTTTTT.

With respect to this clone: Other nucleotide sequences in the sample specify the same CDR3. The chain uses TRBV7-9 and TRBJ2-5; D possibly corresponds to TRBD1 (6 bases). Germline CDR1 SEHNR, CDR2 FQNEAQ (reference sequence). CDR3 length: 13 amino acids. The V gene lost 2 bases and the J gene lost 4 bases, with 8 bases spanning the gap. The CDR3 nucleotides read TGTGCCAGCAGCTTACTAGGGGGAGAGACCCAGTACTTC. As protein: CASSLLGGETQYF.

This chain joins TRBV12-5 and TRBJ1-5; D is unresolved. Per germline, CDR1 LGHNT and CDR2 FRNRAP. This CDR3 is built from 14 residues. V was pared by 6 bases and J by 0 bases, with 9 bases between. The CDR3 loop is CASGPGYSNQPQHF. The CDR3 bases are TGTGCTAGTGGCCCGGGATATAGCAATCAGCCCCAGCATTTT.

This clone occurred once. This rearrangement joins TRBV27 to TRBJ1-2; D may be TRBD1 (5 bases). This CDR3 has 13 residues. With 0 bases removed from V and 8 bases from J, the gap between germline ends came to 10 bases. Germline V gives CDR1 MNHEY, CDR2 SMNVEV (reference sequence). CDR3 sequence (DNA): TGTGCCAGCAGTTTATCTGGAGGGGTGGGCTACACCTTC. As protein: CASSLSGGVGYTF.

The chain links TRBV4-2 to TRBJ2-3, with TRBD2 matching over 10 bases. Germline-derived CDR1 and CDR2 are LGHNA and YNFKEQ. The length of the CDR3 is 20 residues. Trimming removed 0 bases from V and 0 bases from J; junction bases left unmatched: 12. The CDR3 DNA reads TGTGCCAGCAGCCAAGATTATCAGCTAGCGGGGGCCGCTAGCACAGATACGCAGTATTTT. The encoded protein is CASSQDYQLAGAASTDTQYF.

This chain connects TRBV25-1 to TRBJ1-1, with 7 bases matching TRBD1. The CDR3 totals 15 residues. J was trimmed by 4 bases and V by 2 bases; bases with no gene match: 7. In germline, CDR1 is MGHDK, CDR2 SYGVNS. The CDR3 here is CASSEQGDGGTEAFF. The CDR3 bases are TGTGCCAGCAGTGAACAGGGGGACGGGGGCACTGAAGCTTTCTTT. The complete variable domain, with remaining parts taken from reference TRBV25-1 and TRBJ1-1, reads EADIYQTPRYLVIGTGKKITLECSQTMGHDKMYWYQQDPGMELHLIHYSYGVNSTEKGDLSSESTVSRIRTEHFPLTLESARPSHTSQYLCASSEQGDGGTEAFFGQGTRLTVV.

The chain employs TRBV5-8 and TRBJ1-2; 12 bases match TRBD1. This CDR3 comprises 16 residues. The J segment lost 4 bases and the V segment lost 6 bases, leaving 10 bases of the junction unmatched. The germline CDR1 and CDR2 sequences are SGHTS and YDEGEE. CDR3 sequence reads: CASNPAGTGGAYGYTF. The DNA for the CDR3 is TGTGCCAGCAACCCTGCCGGGACAGGGGGCGCCTATGGCTACACCTTC.

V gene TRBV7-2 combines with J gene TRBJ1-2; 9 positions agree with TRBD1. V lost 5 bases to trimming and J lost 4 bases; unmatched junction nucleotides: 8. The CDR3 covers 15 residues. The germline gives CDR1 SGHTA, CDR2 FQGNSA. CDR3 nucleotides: TGTGCCAGCAGCCCGGGGACAGGGCGATCCTATGGCTACACCTTC. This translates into CASSPGTGRSYGYTF.

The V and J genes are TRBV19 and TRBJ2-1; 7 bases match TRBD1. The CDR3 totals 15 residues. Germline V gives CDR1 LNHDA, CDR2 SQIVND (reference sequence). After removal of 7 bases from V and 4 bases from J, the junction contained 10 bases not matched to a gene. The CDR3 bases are TGTGCCAGTACCCTGAGCTGGGGACAGTACAATGAGCAGTTCTTC. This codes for CASTLSWGQYNEQFF.

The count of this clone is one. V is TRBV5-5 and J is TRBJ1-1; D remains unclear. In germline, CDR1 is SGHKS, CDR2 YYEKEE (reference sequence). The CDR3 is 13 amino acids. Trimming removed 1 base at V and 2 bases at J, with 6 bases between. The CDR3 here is CASSLTANTEAFF. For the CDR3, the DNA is TGTGCCAGCAGCTTGACAGCTAACACTGAAGCTTTCTTT.

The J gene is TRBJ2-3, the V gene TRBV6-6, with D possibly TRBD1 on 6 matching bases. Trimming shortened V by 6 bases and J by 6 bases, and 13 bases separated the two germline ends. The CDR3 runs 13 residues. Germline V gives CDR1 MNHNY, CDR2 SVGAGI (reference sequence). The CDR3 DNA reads TGTGCCAGCAGCACAGGACAGTGGGATACGCAGTATTTT. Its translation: CASSTGQWDTQYF.

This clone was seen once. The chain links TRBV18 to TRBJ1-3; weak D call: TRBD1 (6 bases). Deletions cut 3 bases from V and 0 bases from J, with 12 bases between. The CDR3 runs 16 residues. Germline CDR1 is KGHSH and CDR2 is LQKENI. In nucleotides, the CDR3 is TGTGCCAGCTCACCTACGACAGGAAACTCTGGAAACACCATATATTTT. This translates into CASSPTTGNSGNTIYF.

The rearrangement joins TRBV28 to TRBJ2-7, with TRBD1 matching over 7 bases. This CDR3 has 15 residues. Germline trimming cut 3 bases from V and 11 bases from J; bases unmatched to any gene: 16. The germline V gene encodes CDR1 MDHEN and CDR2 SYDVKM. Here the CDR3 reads CASSLFIAGRGFKYF. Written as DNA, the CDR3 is TGTGCCAGCAGTTTGTTTATCGCCGGCAGGGGGTTTAAGTACTTC.

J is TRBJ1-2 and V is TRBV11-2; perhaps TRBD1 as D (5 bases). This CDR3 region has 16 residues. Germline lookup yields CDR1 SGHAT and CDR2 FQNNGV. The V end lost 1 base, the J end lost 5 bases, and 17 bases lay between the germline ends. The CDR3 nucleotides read TGTGCCAGCAGCTTAGTTATCGACGGGACCTTATATGGCTACACCTTC. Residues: CASSLVIDGTLYGYTF.

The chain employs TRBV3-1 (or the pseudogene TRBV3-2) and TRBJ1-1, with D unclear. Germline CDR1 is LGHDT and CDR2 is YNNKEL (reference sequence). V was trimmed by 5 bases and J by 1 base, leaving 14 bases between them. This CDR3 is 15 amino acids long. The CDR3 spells CASSSGTTGNTEAFF. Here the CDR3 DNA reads TGTGCCAGCAGCTCGGGTACGACGGGGAACACTGAAGCTTTCTTT.

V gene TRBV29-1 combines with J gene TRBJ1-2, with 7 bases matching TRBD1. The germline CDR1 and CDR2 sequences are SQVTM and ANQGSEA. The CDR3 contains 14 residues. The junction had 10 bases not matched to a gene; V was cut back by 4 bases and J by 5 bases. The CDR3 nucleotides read TGCAGCGTTGGGGGACAGTCGCCTGGGTATGGCTACACCTTC. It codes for CSVGGQSPGYGYTF.

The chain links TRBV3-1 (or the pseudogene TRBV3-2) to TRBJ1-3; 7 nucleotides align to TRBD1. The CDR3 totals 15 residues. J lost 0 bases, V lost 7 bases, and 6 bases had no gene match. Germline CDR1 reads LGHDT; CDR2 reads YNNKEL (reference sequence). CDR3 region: CASTDRKASGNTIYF. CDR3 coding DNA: TGTGCCAGCACGGACAGGAAGGCCTCTGGAAACACCATATATTTT.

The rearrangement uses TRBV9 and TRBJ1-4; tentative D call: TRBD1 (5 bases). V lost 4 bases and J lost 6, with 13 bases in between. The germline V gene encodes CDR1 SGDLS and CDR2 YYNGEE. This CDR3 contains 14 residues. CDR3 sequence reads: CASSRGIGDEKLFF. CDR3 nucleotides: TGTGCCAGCAGCAGGGGTATAGGCGATGAAAAACTGTTTTTT.

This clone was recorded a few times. This chain's CDR3 is CASSISARGGYEQYF. The CDR3 coding sequence is TGTGCCAGTAGTATTTCTGCCAGGGGTGGATACGAGCAGTACTTC. The rearrangement joins TRBV19 to TRBJ2-7; D possibly corresponds to TRBD1 (6 bases). Germline V lookup: CDR1 LNHDA, CDR2 SQIVND (reference sequence). The V gene lost 3 bases and the J gene lost 4 bases, with 16 bases spanning the gap. The CDR3 contains 15 residues. The whole variable domain, filled in from reference TRBV19 and TRBJ2-7, reads DGGITQSPKYLFRKEGQNVTLSCEQNLNHDAMYWYRQDPGQGLRLIYYSQIVNDFQKGDIAEGYSVSREKKESFPLTVTSAQKNPTAFYLCASSISARGGYEQYFGPGTRLTVT.